A single sample gave rise to the 28 T cell receptor beta chains below, sequenced in a study of Graves' ophthalmopathy and Graves' hyperthyroidism listed by TCRdb under 2018. TCRdb lists the instrument as Illumina HiSeq 2000. For repertoire sequencing, TCR beta CDR3 regions were amplified from RNA transcripts. The first round was an RT-PCR using HTBI primers with the Qiagen OneStep RT-PCR kit, and this first round was followed by a second-round multiplex PCR, then size selection and purification. Using fastp at Q25 and MiXCR, TCRdb reprocessed the public reads and kept productive beta chains. Rows are combined by CDR3 protein, so each entry shows the most common genes and DNA. For this sample there are roughly 1.1 million distinct CDR3 sequences; less than 45% appear just once. Over 8.5% of the sample is taken by the ten largest. Specimen: peripheral blood or thyroid tissue (not recorded which). These receptors all stem from an adult man with Graves' hyperthyroidism.

The rearrangement uses TRBV5-5 and TRBJ2-7; 7 nucleotides line up with TRBD1. Trimming removed 1 base from V and 3 bases from J; junction bases left unmatched: 10. Germline CDR1 is SGHKS and CDR2 is YYEKEE (reference sequence). The CDR3 has 16 amino acids. CDR3 residues: CASSLRGQSHDYEQYF. CDR3 coding DNA: TGTGCCAGCAGCTTGCGGGGACAGTCCCACGACTACGAGCAGTACTTC. The variable domain in full, with the rest retrieved from reference TRBV5-5 and TRBJ2-7, is DAGVTQSPTHLIKTRGQQVTLRCSPISGHKSVSWYQQVLGQGPQFIFQYYEKEERGRGNFPDRFSARQFPNYSSELNVNALLLGDSALYLCASSLRGQSHDYEQYFGPGTRLTVT.

This clonotype came up many times. The chain links TRBV10-2 to TRBJ1-2, with TRBD1 matching 7 bases. V dropped 0 bases and J dropped 6; count of bases not matched to a gene: 7. Germline V gene sequence: CDR1 WSHSY, CDR2 SAAADI. The CDR3 sequence is 15 residues long. CDR3 nucleotide sequence: TGCGCCAGCAGTGAGTCCTGGACAGGCCAAAATGGCTACACCTTC. Amino acid sequence: CASSESWTGQNGYTF.

The chain employs TRBV12-3 or TRBV12-4 and TRBJ2-7; 7 bases line up with TRBD1. The CDR3 has 14 residues. V shed 5 bases, J shed 4 bases, and the junction held 8 bases outside the gene matches. The CDR3 DNA reads TGTGCCAGCAGTCTGACGACAGGGCGTTACGAGCAGTACTTC. Protein sequence: CASSLTTGRYEQYF.

This clonotype was recorded a few times. The gene calls are TRBV5-6 and TRBJ1-1; possibly TRBD1 for D (5 bases). V was shortened by 0 bases and J by 11 bases, with 26 bases between the two germline ends. Germline V gives CDR1 SGHDT, CDR2 YYEEEE. CDR3 length equals 17 residues. The CDR3 bases are TGTGCCAGCAGCTTGGGTCCCCAGGGTTTTTCCTTGGTTGGTGCTTTCTTT. Its protein is CASSLGPQGFSLVGAFF. The variable domain in full, with the rest retrieved from reference TRBV5-6 and TRBJ1-1, is DAGVTQSPTHLIKTRGQQVTLRCSPKSGHDTVSWYQQALGQGPQFIFQYYEEEERQRGNFPDRFSGHQFPNYSSELNVNALLLGDSALYLCASSLGPQGFSLVGAFFGQGTRLTVV.

This clonotype came up a few times. This chain uses TRBV19 with TRBJ1-1, with no clear D. Germline V CDR1 and CDR2: LNHDA, SQIVND (reference sequence). CDR3 length equals 13 residues. V shed 3 bases and J shed 1 base, with 6 bases lying between them. The CDR3 is CASSMSGNTEAFF. DNA of the CDR3: TGTGCCAGTAGTATGTCAGGGAACACTGAAGCTTTCTTT.

The V call is TRBV6-5, the J call TRBJ1-2; D unclear. The V end was cut by 5 bases, the J end by 4 bases, with 20 bases between. Germline assignment: CDR1 MNHEY and CDR2 SVGAGI. This CDR3 contains 16 residues. The CDR3 region is CASSRLTGGGGYGYTF. CDR3 sequence (DNA): TGTGCCAGCAGTCGACTGACGGGAGGCGGTGGCTATGGCTACACCTTC.

This clonotype was picked up a small number of times. Possible read error: a much larger clone is one base away. The genes are TRBV2 and TRBJ1-1; D call uncertain. The CDR3 has 12 amino acids. Germline assignment: CDR1 SNHLY and CDR2 FYNNEI. CDR3 sequence (DNA): TGTGCCGGCAGCGCCCAGACGAATGAAGCTTTCTTT. Translating gives CAGSAQTNEAFF.

This sequence joins TRBV30 and TRBJ2-2; D is possibly TRBD1 or TRBD2 (5 bases each). Germline values: CDR1 GTSNPN, CDR2 SVGIG (reference sequence). The CDR3 has 15 residues. The germline V and J ends were trimmed by 1 base and 0 bases, with 9 bases remaining between them. The CDR3 DNA reads as TGTGCCTGGAGTGCCCTGGGGGCGAACACCGGGGAGCTGTTTTTT. This sequence encodes CAWSALGANTGELFF. The full variable domain, in which reference TRBV30 and TRBJ2-2 provide the parts outside the CDR3, is SQTIHQWPATLVQPVGSPLSLECTVEGTSNPNLYWYRQAAGRGLQLLFYSVGIGQISSEVPQNLSASRPQDRQFILSSKKLLLSDSGFYLCAWSALGANTGELFFGEGSRLTVL.

This clonotype was counted many times. This chain links TRBV7-9 with TRBJ2-7, with TRBD2 matching 13 bases. The germline gives CDR1 SEHNR, CDR2 FQNEAQ (reference sequence). The CDR3 totals 18 residues. V was clipped by 0 bases and J by 3 bases; unmatched bases: 8. DNA for the CDR3: TGTGCCAGCAGCTTAGCGAGTGGACTAGCGGGAGACCTCTACGAGCAGTACTTC. This gives the protein CASSLASGLAGDLYEQYF.

The sample holds many counts of this clonotype. The genes are TRBV12-3 or TRBV12-4 and TRBJ1-2; a possible D gene is TRBD1 (5 bases). This CDR3 contains 14 residues. The V end lost 0 bases, the J end lost 8 bases, and 13 bases lay between the germline ends. Here the CDR3 reads CASSLAWRGKGYTF. The CDR3 nucleotides are TGTGCCAGCAGTTTAGCTTGGCGGGGGAAAGGCTACACCTTC.

The rearrangement uses TRBV2 and TRBJ2-7, with D perhaps matching TRBD2 (6 bases). The V and J ends lost 1 base and 6 bases respectively, with 16 bases between them. The CDR3 length is 15 residues. The germline V gene has CDR1 SNHLY and CDR2 FYNNEI. CDR3 DNA: TGTGCCAGCAGTGAAGAAGGCGGGGCTCGGGGCGAGCAGTACTTC. It yields the protein CASSEEGGARGEQYF.

This clonotype was found a few times. The chain recombines TRBV4-3 with TRBJ2-5; TRBD2 agrees at 10 bases. The germline V gene encodes CDR1 LGHNA and CDR2 YSLEER. Trimming cost V 1 base and J 2 bases; bases outside gene matches: 10. The CDR3 totals 18 residues. The CDR3, as DNA: TGCGCCAGCAGCCAAGCTTGGCTAGCGGGGGCCTTACAAGAGACCCAGTACTTC. Translation: CASSQAWLAGALQETQYF.

This rearrangement joins TRBV5-6 to TRBJ2-2, with D possibly TRBD1 on 5 matching bases. This CDR3 comprises 14 residues. Germline V gives CDR1 SGHDT, CDR2 YYEEEE. The V and J ends lost 1 base and 7 bases respectively, with 11 bases between them. As DNA, the CDR3 is TGTGCCAGCAGCTTGCCAGGGTCTTTCGGGGAGCTGTTTTTT. It encodes CASSLPGSFGELFF.

There are a few counts of this clonotype. The V gene is TRBV4-1, the J gene TRBJ1-2, with D possibly being TRBD1 (6 bases). V was clipped by 3 bases and J by 0 bases, with 11 bases between them. Per germline, CDR1 MGHRA and CDR2 YSYEKL. This CDR3 has 15 residues. CDR3 nucleotides: TGCGCCAGCAGCCATTCTGGGGGGCCTAACTATGGCTACACCTTC. Its protein is CASSHSGGPNYGYTF.

The rearrangement uses TRBV24-1 and TRBJ2-1; TRBD1 might be the D (5 bases). Germline V gene data show CDR1 as KGHDR and CDR2 as SFDVKD. CDR3 length equals 19 residues. V lost 8 bases, J lost 2 bases, and 27 bases lay in between. The CDR3 protein is CATNHPTGTATFAYNEQFF. The DNA of the CDR3 is TGTGCCACCAATCACCCCACAGGAACTGCCACCTTTGCCTACAATGAGCAGTTCTTC.

In the case of this clonotype: This sequence may be a read error, since a much larger clone differs from it by one base. This chain joins TRBV20-1 and TRBJ2-7; D gene uncertain. CDR1 is DFQATT, CDR2 SNEGSKA, per germline (reference sequence). This CDR3 is built from 11 residues. As DNA, the CDR3 is TGCAGTGCATTCATAAGCGACGAGCAGTGCTTC. This gives the protein CSAFISDEQCF.

This clonotype was found a few times. The gene calls are TRBV29-1 and TRBJ1-2; D is unclear. CDR1 is SQVTM and CDR2 is ANQGSEA in the germline V gene. This CDR3 region has 13 residues. The V end lost 8 bases, the J end lost 4 bases, and 17 bases lay between the germline ends. This chain's CDR3 is CSLEGTTLYGYTF. The CDR3 bases are TGCAGCTTAGAGGGCACAACCCTCTATGGCTACACCTTC.

This clonotype came up many times. The rearrangement uses TRBV2 and TRBJ1-1, with 7 bases aligning to TRBD1. The CDR3 contains 12 residues. V shed 8 bases and J 7 bases; nucleotides not matched to a gene: 7. Germline assignment: CDR1 SNHLY and CDR2 FYNNEI. CDR3 sequence reads: CASGQAGGEAFF. CDR3 nucleotides: TGTGCCAGCGGACAGGCGGGCGGTGAAGCTTTCTTT.

This clonotype was observed many times. The CDR3, as DNA: TGCACCCCTCAGGTTTCCGAGACCCAGTACTTC. The encoded protein is CTPQVSETQYF. V is TRBV20-1 and J is TRBJ2-5; D remains unclear. The CDR3 consists of 11 residues. Germline V gene data show CDR1 as DFQATT and CDR2 as SNEGSKA (reference sequence).

This clonotype has just a few counts. This chain links TRBV15 with TRBJ1-2; D is undetermined. V was shortened by 1 base and J by 4 bases, with 13 bases between the two germline ends. Germline CDR1 is LNHNV and CDR2 is YYDKDF (reference sequence). This CDR3 spans 15 amino acids. Here the CDR3 DNA reads TGTGCCACCAGCAGAGTAATGCGGGGTGGCTATGGCTACACCTTC. Translation: CATSRVMRGGYGYTF.

Here the CDR3 reads CASSQWTGTGGGQDTQYF. The DNA for the CDR3 is TGCGCCAGCAGCCAATGGACCGGGACAGGGGGCGGTCAAGATACGCAGTATTTT. V is TRBV4-1 and J is TRBJ2-3, with TRBD1 matching 12 bases. Germline V gene lookup returns CDR1 MGHRA and CDR2 YSYEKL. V shed 2 bases and J 5 bases; nucleotides not matched to a gene: 11. The CDR3 runs to 18 residues.

The chain recombines TRBV7-2 with TRBJ2-7; perhaps TRBD2 as D (6 bases). The CDR3 is 14 amino acids. The ends were cut back, 5 bases at V and 6 bases at J, with 17 bases in the middle. CDR1 and CDR2 from the germline V gene are SGHTA and FQGNSA. The CDR3 DNA sequence: TGTGCCAGCAGCCCCGGGACGGGGAGGCTCGAGCAGTACTTC. This sequence encodes CASSPGTGRLEQYF.

This clonotype has only a few counts. The junction departs from germline at one end; a sequencing error may be responsible. This sequence joins TRBV12-3 or TRBV12-4 and TRBJ1-5; 7 positions agree with TRBD1. This CDR3 spans 15 amino acids. The CDR3 is CTSSNETGLNQPQHF. CDR3 coding DNA: TGTACCAGCAGCAACGAGACAGGGCTGAATCAGCCCCAGCATTTT.

V and J are TRBV11-2 and TRBJ2-2; 8 bases align to TRBD2. The CDR3 loop spans 14 amino acids. Germline trimming cut 5 bases from V and 9 bases from J; bases unmatched to any gene: 8. Germline CDR1 reads SGHAT; CDR2 reads FQNNGV. The CDR3 sequence is CASSESGGPWELFF. As DNA, the CDR3 is TGTGCCAGCAGCGAATCGGGGGGGCCCTGGGAGCTGTTTTTT.

Points on this clonotype: One end of the junction is discordant with germline, which a read error may explain. This chain connects TRBV7-8 to TRBJ2-5; 7 nucleotides agree with TRBD1. Germline values: CDR1 SGHVS, CDR2 FQNEAQ. This CDR3 is built from 12 residues. DNA of the CDR3: TGCGCCAGCAGCCTAAGCCGGGACAGCTATCTTTTC. Amino acids: CASSLSRDSYLF.

About this clonotype: A much larger clone differs by one base, so this may be a read error. The V call is TRBV29-1, the J call TRBJ2-7, with 14 positions matching TRBD2. TRBJ2-5 matches the DNA end more closely, so the J call is doubtful. The CDR3 has 16 residues. The germline V gene has CDR1 SQVTM and CDR2 ANQGSEA. For the CDR3, the DNA is TGCAGCCACACCCCCGGACTAGCGGGAGGTCAAAAGACCCAGTACTTC. Translating gives CSHTPGLAGGQKTQYF.

This chain links TRBV30 with TRBJ2-5; D gene unclear. The CDR3 is 12 residues long. Looked up from germline, CDR1 is GTSNPN and CDR2 is SVGIG (reference sequence). Deletions cut 1 base from V and 2 bases from J, with 5 bases between. CDR3 amino acids: CAWSGMQETQYF. CDR3 coding DNA: TGTGCCTGGAGTGGGATGCAAGAGACCCAGTACTTC. Together with reference TRBV30 and TRBJ2-5, the CDR3 gives the full variable domain: SQTIHQWPATLVQPVGSPLSLECTVEGTSNPNLYWYRQAAGRGLQLLFYSVGIGQISSEVPQNLSASRPQDRQFILSSKKLLLSDSGFYLCAWSGMQETQYFGPGTRLLVL.

This clonotype turned up a few times. The chain is built from TRBV12-3 or TRBV12-4 and TRBJ2-5, with 7 bases fitting TRBD2. The CDR3 consists of 15 residues. Unmatched junction bases numbered 4, after V lost 0 bases and J lost 3 bases. The CDR3 sequence is CASSLAGLAEETQYF. The CDR3 DNA follows: TGTGCCAGCAGTTTAGCTGGTCTAGCGGAAGAGACCCAGTACTTC.